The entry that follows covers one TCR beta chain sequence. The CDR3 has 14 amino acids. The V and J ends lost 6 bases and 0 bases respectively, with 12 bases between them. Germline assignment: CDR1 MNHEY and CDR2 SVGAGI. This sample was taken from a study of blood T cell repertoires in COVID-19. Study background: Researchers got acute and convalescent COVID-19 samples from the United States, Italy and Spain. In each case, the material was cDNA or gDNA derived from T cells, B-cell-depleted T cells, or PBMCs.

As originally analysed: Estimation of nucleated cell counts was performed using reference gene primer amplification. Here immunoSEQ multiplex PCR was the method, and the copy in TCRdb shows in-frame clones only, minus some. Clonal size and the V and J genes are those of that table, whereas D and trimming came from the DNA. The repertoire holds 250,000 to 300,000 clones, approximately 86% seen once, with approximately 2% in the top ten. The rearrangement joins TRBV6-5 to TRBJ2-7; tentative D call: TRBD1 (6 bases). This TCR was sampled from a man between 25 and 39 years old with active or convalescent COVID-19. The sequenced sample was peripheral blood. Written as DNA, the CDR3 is TGTGCCAGCAGCCCGGACAGCCTCTCCTACGAGCAGTACTTC. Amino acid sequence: CASSPDSLSYEQYF.